This TCR beta chain was recorded in a study of T cells in tuberculosis. Overall study findings and caveats: Active tuberculosis TCR-alpha repertoires lay closer to GMM-specific TCRs than IGRA-negative controls, suggesting clonal expansion.

TCRdb keeps only in-frame clones here, not all; method: immunoSEQ multiplex PCR. Seen here are tens of thousands of clones, about 95% observed once, and the top ten hold around 1.4%. CDR3 length: 15 amino acids. In germline, CDR1 is SGDLS, CDR2 YYNGEE. Trimming removed 1 base from V and 2 bases from J; junction bases left unmatched: 2. About this clone: The antigen is undetermined.

Time point reported: new active TB diagnosis, blood taken before or within 7 days of starting treatment. The sample here was PBMCs, taken at tuberculosis diagnosis. J is TRBJ2-7 and V is TRBV9; TRBD2 agrees at 11 bases. The origin of this receptor is an adult with tuberculosis. The CDR3 sequence is CASSVSSGGTYEQYF. As DNA, the CDR3 is TGTGCCAGCAGCGTATCTAGCGGGGGGACCTACGAGCAGTACTTC.